This T cell receptor (beta chain) was captured by sequencing in a study of blood T cell repertoires in COVID-19. Study at large: Some COVID-19 samples were acute and others convalescent; all came from the United States, Italy and Spain. T cells, B-cell-depleted T cells, or PBMCs supplied cDNA or gDNA.

Trimming removed 4 bases at V and 6 bases at J, with 17 bases between. The V gene's germline CDR1 is SGHTS and CDR2 YDEGEE. The CDR3 spans 15 residues. As originally analysed: Reference gene primer amplification yielded estimated nucleated cell counts. Libraries were prepared by immunoSEQ multiplex PCR; TCRdb keeps only in-frame clonotypes and omits some of them. V and J calls and clone size are those listed in that table; D and trimming were worked out from the DNA. The profile shows some 310,000 clones, about nine tenths of them singletons. This receptor was taken from a man in his fifties with active or convalescent COVID-19. The V gene is TRBV5-8, the J gene TRBJ2-1; D might be TRBD1 (6 bases). The specimen sequenced was peripheral blood. CDR3 coding DNA: TGTGCCAGCAGCCCAGCAGGGGCGGACGCCAATGAGCAGTTCTTC. It translates to CASSPAGADANEQFF.